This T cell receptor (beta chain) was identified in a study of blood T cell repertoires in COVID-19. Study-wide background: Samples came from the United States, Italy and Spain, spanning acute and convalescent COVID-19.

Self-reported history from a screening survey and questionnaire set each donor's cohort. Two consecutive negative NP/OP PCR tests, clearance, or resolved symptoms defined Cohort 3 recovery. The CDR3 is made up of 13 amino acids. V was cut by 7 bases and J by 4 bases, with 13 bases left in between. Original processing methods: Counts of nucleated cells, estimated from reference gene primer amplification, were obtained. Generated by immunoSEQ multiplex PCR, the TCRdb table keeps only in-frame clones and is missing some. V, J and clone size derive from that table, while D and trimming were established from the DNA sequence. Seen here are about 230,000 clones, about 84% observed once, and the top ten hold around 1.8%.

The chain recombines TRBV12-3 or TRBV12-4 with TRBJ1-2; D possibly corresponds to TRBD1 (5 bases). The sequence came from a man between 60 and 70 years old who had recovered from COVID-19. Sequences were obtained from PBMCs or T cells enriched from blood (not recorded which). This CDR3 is CASTLDRAYGYTF. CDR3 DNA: TGTGCCAGCACCCTAGACAGAGCCTATGGCTACACCTTC.